Shown below are 2 T cell receptor beta chains from a single sample sequenced in a study of CD8+CD57+ T cells in acquired aplastic anemia. Genomic DNA templated the TCR beta VDJ and CDR3 profiling. TCRdb recomputed calls from the reads with MiXCR, one row per CDR3 protein. The sample includes around 150,000 distinct CDR3 sequences, 35% to 55% of them seen just once. The specimen was sorted CD4+, CD8+, or CD8+CD57+ T cells (not recorded which) from PBMCs. These receptors came from a human donor in good health.

The rearrangement links TRBV3-1 to TRBJ2-1; D is uncertain. The ends were cut back, 5 bases at V and 10 bases at J, with 15 bases in the middle. There are 13 residues in the CDR3. The germline V gene has CDR1 LGHDT and CDR2 YNNKEL (reference sequence). The CDR3 loop reads CASSAAPLVEQFF. Written as DNA, the CDR3 is TGTGCCAGCAGCGCGGCCCCTCTTGTAGAGCAGTTCTTC.

The sample holds a few counts of this clonotype. The chain couples TRBV20-1 to TRBJ1-6, with D unclear. This CDR3 is 13 amino acids long. Germline V gives CDR1 DFQATT, CDR2 SNEGSKA (reference sequence). V was cut by 4 bases and J by 8 bases, with 12 bases left in between. Here the CDR3 DNA reads TGCAGTGCTAACCGGGTCTTAGATTCACCCCTCCACTTT. It is translated as CSANRVLDSPLHF.